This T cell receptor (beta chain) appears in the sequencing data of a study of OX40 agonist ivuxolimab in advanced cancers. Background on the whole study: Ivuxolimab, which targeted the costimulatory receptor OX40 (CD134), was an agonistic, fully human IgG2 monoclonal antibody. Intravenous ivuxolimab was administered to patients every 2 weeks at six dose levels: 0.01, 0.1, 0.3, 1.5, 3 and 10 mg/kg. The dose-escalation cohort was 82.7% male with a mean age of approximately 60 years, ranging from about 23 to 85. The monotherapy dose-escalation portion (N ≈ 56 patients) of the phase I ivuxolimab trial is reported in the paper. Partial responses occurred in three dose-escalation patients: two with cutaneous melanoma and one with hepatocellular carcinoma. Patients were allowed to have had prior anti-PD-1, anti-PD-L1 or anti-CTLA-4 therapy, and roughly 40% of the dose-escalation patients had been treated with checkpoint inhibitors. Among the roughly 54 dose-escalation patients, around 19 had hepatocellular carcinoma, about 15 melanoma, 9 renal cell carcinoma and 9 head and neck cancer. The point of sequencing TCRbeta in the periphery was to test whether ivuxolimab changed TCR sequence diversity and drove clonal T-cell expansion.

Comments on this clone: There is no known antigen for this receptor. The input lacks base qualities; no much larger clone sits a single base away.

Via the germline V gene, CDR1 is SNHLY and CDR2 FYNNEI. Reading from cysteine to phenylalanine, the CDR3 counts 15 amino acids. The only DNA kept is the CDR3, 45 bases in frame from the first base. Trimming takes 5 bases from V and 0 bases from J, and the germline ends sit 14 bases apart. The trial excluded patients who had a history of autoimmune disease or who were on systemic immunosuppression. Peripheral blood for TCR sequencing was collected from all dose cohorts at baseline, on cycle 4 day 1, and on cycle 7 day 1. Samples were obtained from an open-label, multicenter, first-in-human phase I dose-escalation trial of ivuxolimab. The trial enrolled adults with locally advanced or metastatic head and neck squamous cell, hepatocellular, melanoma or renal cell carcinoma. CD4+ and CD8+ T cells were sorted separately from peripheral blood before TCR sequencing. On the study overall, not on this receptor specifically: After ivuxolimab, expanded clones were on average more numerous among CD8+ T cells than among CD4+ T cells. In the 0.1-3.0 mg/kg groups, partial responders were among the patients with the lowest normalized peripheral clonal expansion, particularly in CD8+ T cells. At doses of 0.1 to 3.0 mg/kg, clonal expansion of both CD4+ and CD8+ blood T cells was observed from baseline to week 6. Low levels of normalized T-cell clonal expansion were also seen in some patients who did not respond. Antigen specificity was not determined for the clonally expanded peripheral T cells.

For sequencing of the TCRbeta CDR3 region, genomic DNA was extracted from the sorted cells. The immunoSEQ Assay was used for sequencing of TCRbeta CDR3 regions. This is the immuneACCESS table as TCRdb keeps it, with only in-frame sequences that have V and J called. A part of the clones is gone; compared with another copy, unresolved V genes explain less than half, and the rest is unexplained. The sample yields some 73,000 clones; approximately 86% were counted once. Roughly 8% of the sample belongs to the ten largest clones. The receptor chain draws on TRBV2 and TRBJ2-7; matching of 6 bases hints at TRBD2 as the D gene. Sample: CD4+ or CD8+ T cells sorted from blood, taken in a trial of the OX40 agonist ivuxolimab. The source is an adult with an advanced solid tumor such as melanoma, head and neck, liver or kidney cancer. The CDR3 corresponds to CASSRDWSVSYEQYF. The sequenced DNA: TGTGCCAGCAGTCGGGACTGGTCAGTCTCCTACGAGCAGTACTTC.